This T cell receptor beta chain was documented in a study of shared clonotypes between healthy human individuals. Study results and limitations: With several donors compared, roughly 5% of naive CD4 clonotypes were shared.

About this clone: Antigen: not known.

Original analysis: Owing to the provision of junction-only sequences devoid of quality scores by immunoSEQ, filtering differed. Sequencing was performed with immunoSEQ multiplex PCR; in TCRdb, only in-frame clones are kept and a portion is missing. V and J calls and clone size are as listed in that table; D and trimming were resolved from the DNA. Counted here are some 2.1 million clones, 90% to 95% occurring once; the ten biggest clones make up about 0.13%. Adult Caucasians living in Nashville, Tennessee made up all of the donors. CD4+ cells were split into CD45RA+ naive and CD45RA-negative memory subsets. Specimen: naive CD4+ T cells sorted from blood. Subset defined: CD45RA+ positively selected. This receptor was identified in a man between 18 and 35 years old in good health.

For the CDR3, the DNA is TGCGCCAGCAGCTCAGAACACACTGGGGGCACCATATATTTT. Amino acids: CASSSEHTGGTIYF. The V and J genes are TRBV5-1 and TRBJ1-3; tentative D call: TRBD1 (5 bases). Germline CDR1 SGHRS, CDR2 YFSETQ. V lost 3 bases and J 9 bases, leaving 16 bases between the germline ends. This CDR3 has 14 residues.